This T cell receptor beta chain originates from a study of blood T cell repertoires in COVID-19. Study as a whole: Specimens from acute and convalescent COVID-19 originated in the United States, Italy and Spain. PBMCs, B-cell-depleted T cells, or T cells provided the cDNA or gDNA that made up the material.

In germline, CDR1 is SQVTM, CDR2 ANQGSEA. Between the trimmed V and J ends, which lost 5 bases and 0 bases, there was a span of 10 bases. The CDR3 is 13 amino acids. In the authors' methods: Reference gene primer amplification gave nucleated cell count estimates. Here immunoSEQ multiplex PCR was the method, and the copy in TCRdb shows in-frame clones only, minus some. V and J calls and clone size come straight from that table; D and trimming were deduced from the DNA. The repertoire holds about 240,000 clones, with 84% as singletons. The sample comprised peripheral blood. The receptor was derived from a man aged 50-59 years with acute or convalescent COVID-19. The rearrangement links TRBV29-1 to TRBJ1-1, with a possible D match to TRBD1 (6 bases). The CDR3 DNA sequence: TGCAGCGTTTACGGACAGCTGAACACTGAAGCTTTCTTT. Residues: CSVYGQLNTEAFF.